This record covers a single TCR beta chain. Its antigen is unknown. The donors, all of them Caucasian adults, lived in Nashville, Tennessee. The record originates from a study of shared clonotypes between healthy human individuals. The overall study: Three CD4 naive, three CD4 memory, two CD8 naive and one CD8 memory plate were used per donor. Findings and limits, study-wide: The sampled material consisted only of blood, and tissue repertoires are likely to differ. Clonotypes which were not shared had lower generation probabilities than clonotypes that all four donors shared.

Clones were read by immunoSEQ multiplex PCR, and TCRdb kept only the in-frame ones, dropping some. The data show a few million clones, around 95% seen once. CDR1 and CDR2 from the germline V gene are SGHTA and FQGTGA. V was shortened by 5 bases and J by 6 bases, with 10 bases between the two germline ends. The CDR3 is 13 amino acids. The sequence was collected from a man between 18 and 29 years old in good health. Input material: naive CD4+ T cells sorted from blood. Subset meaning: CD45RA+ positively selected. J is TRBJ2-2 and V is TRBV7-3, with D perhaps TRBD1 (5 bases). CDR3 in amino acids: CASSRGASGELFF. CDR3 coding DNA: TGTGCCAGCAGCCGTGGGGCCTCCGGGGAGCTGTTTTTT.